The present TCR beta chain was sequenced within a study of Graves' ophthalmopathy and Graves' hyperthyroidism. For the study at large: Stable hyperthyroid donors showed no ophthalmopathy during 18 months follow-up. Points from the study as a whole: In blood, most expanded thyroid clonotypes above 0.001 frequency were also detected.

V was cut by 6 bases and J by 6 bases, with 11 bases left in between. The CDR3 is made up of 12 amino acids. As to this clonotype: The antigen is unknown. A much bigger clone sits one base away, suggesting this may be a read error. As the CDR3 is not closed by the conserved phenylalanine or tryptophan, this likely results from a read error.

TCR beta CDR3 regions were amplified from RNA transcripts. HTBI primers were employed in first-round RT-PCR, then a second-round multiplex PCR followed. TCRdb independently ran MiXCR on the multiplex PCR reads; one entry per CDR3 protein. The sample carries around 590,000 distinct CDR3 sequences, roughly 39% recorded once. The chain joins TRBV12-3 or TRBV12-4 to TRBJ1-1, with a weak D call TRBD1 (5 bases). The clonotype was recovered from an adult man with Graves' hyperthyroidism. Material for sequencing was peripheral blood or thyroid tissue (not recorded which). In nucleotides, the CDR3 is TGTGCCAGCAGCGGGGGGGGATCTGAAGCTTTCCTT. Its translation is CASSGGGSEAFL.